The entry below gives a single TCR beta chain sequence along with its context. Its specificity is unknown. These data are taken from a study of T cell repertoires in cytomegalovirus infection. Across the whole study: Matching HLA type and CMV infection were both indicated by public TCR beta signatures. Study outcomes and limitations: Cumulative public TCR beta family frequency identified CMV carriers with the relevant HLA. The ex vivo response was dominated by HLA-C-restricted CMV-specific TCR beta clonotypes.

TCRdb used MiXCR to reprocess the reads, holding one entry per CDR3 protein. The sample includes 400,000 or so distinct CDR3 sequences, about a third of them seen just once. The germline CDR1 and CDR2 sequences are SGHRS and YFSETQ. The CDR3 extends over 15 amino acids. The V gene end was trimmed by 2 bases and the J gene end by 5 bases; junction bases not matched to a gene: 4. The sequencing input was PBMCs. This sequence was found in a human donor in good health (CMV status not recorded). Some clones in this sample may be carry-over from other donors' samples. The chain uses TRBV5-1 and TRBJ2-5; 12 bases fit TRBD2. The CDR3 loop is CASSFGLAGRETQYF. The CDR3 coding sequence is TGCGCCAGCAGCTTTGGACTAGCGGGGAGGGAGACCCAGTACTTC.